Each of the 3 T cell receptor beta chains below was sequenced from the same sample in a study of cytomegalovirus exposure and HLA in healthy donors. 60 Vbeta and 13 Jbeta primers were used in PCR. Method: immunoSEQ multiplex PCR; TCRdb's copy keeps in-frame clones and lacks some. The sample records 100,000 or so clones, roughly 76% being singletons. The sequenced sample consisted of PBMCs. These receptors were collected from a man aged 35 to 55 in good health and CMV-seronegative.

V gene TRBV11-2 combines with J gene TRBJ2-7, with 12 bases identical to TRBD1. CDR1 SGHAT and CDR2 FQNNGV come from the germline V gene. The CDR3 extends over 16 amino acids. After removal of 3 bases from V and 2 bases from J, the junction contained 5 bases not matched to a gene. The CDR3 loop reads CASSFGTGGLTYEQYV. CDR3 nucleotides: TGTGCCAGCAGCTTTGGGACAGGGGGCCTCACCTACGAGCAGTACGTC.

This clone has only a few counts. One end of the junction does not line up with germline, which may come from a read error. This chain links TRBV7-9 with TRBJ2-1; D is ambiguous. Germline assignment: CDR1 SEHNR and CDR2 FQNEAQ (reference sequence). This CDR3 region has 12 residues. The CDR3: CSSSLGENEQFF. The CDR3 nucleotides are TGTTCCAGCAGCTTAGGCGAGAATGAGCAGTTCTTC.

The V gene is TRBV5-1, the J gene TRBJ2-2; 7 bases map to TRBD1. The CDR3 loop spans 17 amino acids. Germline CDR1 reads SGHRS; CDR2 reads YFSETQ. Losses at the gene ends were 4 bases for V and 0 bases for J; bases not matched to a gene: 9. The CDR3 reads CASSPAGRGTNTGELFF. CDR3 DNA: TGCGCCAGCAGCCCAGCCGGCAGGGGGACGAACACCGGGGAGCTGTTTTTT. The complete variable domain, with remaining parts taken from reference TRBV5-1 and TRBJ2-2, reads KAGVTQTPRYLIKTRGQQVTLSCSPISGHRSVSWYQQTPGQGLQFLFEYFSETQRNKGNFPGRFSGRQFSNSRSEMNVSTLELGDSALYLCASSPAGRGTNTGELFFGEGSRLTVL.